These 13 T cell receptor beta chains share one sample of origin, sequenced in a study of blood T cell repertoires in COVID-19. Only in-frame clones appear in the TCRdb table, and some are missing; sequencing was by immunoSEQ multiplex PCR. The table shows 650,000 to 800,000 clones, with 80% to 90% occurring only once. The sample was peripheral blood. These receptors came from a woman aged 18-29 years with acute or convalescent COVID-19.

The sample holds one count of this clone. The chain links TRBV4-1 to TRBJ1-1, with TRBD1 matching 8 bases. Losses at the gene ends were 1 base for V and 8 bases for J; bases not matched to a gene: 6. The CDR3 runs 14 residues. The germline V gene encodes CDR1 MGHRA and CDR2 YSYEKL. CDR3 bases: TGCGCCAGCAGCCAAGGGACAGGGAGCGGGGAAGCTTTCTTT. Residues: CASSQGTGSGEAFF.

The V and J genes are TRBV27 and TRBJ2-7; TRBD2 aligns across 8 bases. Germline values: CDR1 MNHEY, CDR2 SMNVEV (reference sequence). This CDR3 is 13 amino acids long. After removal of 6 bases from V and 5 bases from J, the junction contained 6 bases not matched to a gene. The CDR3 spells CASSSVRGDEQYF. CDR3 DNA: TGTGCCAGCAGCTCGGTGCGGGGGGACGAGCAGTACTTC.

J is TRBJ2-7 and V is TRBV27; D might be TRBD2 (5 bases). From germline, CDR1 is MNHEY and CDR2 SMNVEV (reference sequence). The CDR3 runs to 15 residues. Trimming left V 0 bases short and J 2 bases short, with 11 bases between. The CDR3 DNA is TGTGCCAGCAGTTTATCCGGACTGGGGACCTACGAGCAGTACTTC. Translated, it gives CASSLSGLGTYEQYF.

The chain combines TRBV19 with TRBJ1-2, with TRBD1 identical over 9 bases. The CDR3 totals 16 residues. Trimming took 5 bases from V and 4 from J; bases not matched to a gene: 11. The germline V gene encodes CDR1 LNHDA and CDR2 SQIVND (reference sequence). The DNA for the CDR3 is TGTGCCAGTAGTGGGACAGGGATAGGCCTAGGCTATGGCTACACCTTC. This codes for CASSGTGIGLGYGYTF. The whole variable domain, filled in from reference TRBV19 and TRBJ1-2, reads DGGITQSPKYLFRKEGQNVTLSCEQNLNHDAMYWYRQDPGQGLRLIYYSQIVNDFQKGDIAEGYSVSREKKESFPLTVTSAQKNPTAFYLCASSGTGIGLGYGYTFGSGTRLTVV.

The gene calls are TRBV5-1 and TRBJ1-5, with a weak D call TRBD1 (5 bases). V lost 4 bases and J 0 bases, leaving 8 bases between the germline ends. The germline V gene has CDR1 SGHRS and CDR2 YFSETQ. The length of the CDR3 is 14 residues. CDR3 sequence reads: CASSLDTSNQPQHF. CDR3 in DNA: TGCGCCAGCAGCCTGGACACTAGCAATCAGCCCCAGCATTTT.

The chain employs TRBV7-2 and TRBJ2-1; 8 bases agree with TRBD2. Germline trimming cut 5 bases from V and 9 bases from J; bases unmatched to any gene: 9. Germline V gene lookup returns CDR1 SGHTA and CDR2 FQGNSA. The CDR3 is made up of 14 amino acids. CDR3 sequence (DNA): TGTGCCAGCAGCCTTAGCGGGGATAGTAGTGAGCAGTTCTTC. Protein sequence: CASSLSGDSSEQFF.

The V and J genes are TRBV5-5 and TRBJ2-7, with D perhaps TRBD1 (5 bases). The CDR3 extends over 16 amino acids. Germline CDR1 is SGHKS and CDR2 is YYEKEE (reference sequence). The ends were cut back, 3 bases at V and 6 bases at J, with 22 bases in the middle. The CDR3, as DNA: TGTGCCAGCAGCTCCTCACCATCCTACTCAGGGCTCGAGCAGTACTTC. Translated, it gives CASSSSPSYSGLEQYF.

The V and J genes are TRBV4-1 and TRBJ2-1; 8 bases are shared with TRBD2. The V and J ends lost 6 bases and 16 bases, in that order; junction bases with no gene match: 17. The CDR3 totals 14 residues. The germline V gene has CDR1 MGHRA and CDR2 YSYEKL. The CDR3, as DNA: TGCGCCAGCAGTTATGGGGGCTGGGGTAGCGGGGTTTTCTTC. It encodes CASSYGGWGSGVFF.

CDR3 sequence: CASSLGRGSQAFF. The CDR3 region has the DNA TGCGCCAGCAGCCTCGGACGGGGTTCACAAGCTTTCTTT. This chain connects TRBV4-3 to TRBJ1-1; D not certain. The ends were cut back, 4 bases at V and 9 bases at J, with 15 bases in the middle. CDR3 length: 13 amino acids. Looked up from germline, CDR1 is LGHNA and CDR2 is YSLEER.

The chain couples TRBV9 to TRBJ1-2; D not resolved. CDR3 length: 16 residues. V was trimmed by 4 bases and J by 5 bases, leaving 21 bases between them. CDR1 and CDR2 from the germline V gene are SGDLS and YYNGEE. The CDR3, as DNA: TGTGCCAGCAGCTCAAAGGAGGAAAAGGGAGCTTATGGCTACACCTTC. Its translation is CASSSKEEKGAYGYTF.

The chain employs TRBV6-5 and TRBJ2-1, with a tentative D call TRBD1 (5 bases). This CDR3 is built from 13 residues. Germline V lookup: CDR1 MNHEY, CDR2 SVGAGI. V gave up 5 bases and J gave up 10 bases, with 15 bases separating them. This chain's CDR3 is CASSIRAMMEQFF. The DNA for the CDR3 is TGTGCCAGCAGTATCAGGGCGATGATGGAGCAGTTCTTC.

The CDR3 sequence is CASSRTGGINQPQHF. The CDR3 DNA reads TGTGCCAGCAGTCGAACAGGGGGAATCAATCAGCCCCAGCATTTT. The V gene is TRBV27, the J gene TRBJ1-5; 8 nucleotides match TRBD1. V shed 5 bases and J 3 bases; nucleotides not matched to a gene: 6. The CDR3 covers 15 residues. The germline gives CDR1 MNHEY, CDR2 SMNVEV (reference sequence).

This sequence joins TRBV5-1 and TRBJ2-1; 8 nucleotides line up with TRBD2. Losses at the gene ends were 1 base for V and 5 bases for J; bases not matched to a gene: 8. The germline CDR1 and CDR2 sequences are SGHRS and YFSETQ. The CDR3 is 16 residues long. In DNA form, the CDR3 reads TGCGCCAGCAGCTTGACCACCGGGGGGGCCCACAATGAGCAGTTCTTC. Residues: CASSLTTGGAHNEQFF.